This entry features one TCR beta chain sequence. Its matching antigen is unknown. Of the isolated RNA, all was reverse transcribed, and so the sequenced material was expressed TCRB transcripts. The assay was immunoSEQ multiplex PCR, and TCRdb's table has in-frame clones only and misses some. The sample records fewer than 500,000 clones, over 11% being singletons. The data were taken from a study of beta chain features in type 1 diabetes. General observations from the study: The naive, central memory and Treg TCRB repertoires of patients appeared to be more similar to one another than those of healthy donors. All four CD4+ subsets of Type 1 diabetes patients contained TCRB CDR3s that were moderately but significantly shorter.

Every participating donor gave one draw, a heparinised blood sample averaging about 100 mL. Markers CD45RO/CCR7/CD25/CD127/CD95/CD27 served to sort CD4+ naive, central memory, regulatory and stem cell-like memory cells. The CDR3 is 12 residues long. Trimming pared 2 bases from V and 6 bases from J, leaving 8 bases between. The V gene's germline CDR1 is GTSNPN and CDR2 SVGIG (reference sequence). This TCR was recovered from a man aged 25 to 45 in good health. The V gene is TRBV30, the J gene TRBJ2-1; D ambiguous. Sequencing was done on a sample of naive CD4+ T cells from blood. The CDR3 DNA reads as TGTGCCTGGAGTAGGGTCCGCAATGAGCAGTTCTTC. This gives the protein CAWSRVRNEQFF. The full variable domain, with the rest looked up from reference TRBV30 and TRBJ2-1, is SQTIHQWPATLVQPVGSPLSLECTVEGTSNPNLYWYRQAAGRGLQLLFYSVGIGQISSEVPQNLSASRPQDRQFILSSKKLLLSDSGFYLCAWSRVRNEQFFGPGTRLTVL.